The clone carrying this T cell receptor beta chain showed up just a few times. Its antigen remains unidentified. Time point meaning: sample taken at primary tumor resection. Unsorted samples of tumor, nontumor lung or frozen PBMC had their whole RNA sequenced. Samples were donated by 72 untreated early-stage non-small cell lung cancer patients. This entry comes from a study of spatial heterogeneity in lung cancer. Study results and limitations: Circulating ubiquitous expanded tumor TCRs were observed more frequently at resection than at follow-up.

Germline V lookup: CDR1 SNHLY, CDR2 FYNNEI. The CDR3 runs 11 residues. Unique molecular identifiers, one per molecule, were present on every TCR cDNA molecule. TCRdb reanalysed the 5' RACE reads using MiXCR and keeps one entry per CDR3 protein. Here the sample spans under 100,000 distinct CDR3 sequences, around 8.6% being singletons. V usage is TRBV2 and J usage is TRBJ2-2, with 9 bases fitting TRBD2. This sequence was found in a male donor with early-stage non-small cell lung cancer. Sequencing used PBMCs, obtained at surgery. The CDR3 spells CGSGRSGELFF. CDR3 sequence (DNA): TGTGGGAGCGGGAGGAGCGGGGAGCTGTTTTTT. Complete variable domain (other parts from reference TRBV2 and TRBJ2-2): EPEVTQTPSHQVTQMGQEVILRCVPISNHLYFYWYRQILGQKVEFLVSFYNNEISEKSEIFDDQFSVERPDGSNFTLKIRSTKLEDSAMYFCGSGRSGELFFGEGSRLTVL.